This T cell receptor beta chain is from a study of T cell responses to AZD1222 COVID-19 vaccine. Study-wide points: No repertoire was sampled before or during the peak T cell response, only after it.

CDR3 length: 16 amino acids. V trimming: 4 bases; J trimming: 5 bases; junction bases outside the gene matches: 10. Germline V gene sequence: CDR1 GTSNPN, CDR2 SVGIG (reference sequence). Clones were sequenced by immunoSEQ multiplex PCR, and TCRdb holds only the in-frame ones, with some missing. Of some 120,000 clones in the sample, approximately 84% are singletons; the top ten hold 6.5% to 9.5%. With regard to this clone: Its target is not known.

The receptor comes from an adult in good health. The chain carries TRBV30 and TRBJ2-2; 10 bases are a match to TRBD2. Material: peripheral blood, obtained on day 0 of AZD1222 vaccination. The CDR3 region has the DNA TGTGCCTGGAATCGAGCGGGAGGGCCAGGGACCGGGGAGCTGTTTTTT. Residues: CAWNRAGGPGTGELFF. The full variable domain, rest sourced from reference TRBV30 and TRBJ2-2, is SQTIHQWPATLVQPVGSPLSLECTVEGTSNPNLYWYRQAAGRGLQLLFYSVGIGQISSEVPQNLSASRPQDRQFILSSKKLLLSDSGFYLCAWNRAGGPGTGELFFGEGSRLTVL.